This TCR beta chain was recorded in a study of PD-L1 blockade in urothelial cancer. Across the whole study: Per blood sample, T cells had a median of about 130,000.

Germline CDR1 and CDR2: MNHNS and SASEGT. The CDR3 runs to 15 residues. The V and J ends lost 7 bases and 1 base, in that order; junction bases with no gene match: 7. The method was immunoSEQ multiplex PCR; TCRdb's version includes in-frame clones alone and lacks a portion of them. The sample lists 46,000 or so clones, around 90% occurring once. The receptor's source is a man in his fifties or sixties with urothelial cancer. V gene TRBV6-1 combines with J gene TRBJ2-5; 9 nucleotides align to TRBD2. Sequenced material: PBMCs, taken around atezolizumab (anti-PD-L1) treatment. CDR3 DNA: TGTGCCAGCACTCCCCAGCGGGGGGTCCAAGAGACCCAGTACTTC. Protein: CASTPQRGVQETQYF.